These 18 T cell receptor beta chains originate from one sample sequenced in a study of T cell clonotyping in hematopoietic cell transplantation. Some clones are missing from TCRdb's copy, which holds only in-frame ones; the method was immunoSEQ multiplex PCR. The sample contains some 8,000 clones, around 94% of which appear only once. This specimen was PBMCs, taken 180 days after allogeneic stem cell transplant. These receptors originate from a female patient aged 45-60 years who had an allogeneic stem cell transplant from an unrelated donor, so the T cells may come from the graft donor. Some clones in this sample may be carry-over from other donors' samples.

The rearrangement links TRBV6-5 to TRBJ2-7; possible D gene TRBD2, 6 bases. The CDR3 runs 13 residues. Germline V gene sequence: CDR1 MNHEY, CDR2 SVGAGI. V lost 6 bases, J lost 2 bases, and 11 bases lay in between. The CDR3 bases are TGTGCCAGCAGCTACGGCGGGACCTACGAGCAGTACTTC. Translation gives CASSYGGTYEQYF.

This clone appeared once. This chain uses TRBV10-2 with TRBJ1-2; TRBD1 matches 8 bases. Germline assignment: CDR1 WSHSY and CDR2 SAAADI. This CDR3 is 15 amino acids long. V lost 6 bases and J lost 4; bases outside the gene matches: 10. As DNA, the CDR3 is TGCGCCAGCAGGTCGCAGGGGGCGCAGGGCTATGGCTACACCTTC. It codes for CASRSQGAQGYGYTF.

The V call is TRBV5-4, the J call TRBJ2-7, with D maybe TRBD2 (6 bases). Germline V lookup: CDR1 SGHNT, CDR2 YYREEE (reference sequence). The CDR3 covers 15 residues. V was clipped by 3 bases and J by 5 bases, with 18 bases between them. The CDR3 nucleotides are TGTGCCAGCAGCTGGGGGGTGGACACCTTGGACGAGCAGTACGTC. This translates into CASSWGVDTLDEQYV.

CDR3 coding DNA: TGTGCCAGCAGCTTAGGCAGGGGCGAGCAGTACTTC. This gives the protein CASSLGRGEQYF. The V and J genes are TRBV7-6 and TRBJ2-7; perhaps TRBD1 as D (6 bases). The CDR3 runs 12 residues. The germline CDR1 and CDR2 sequences are SGHVS and FNYEAQ. The V gene lost 1 base and the J gene lost 6 bases, with 7 bases spanning the gap.

The gene calls are TRBV5-6 and TRBJ2-7; D may be TRBD1 (6 bases). The V end lost 1 base, the J end lost 2 bases, and 7 bases lay between the germline ends. Germline CDR1 is SGHDT and CDR2 is YYEEEE. The CDR3 has 13 amino acids. The CDR3 DNA is TGTGCCAGCAGCTTGACAGGGACCTACGAGCAGTACTTC. Protein: CASSLTGTYEQYF.

The chain has TRBV6-5 and TRBJ1-5; tentatively, D is TRBD1 (5 bases). Germline CDR1 reads MNHEY; CDR2 reads SVGAGI. The CDR3 loop spans 14 amino acids. Trimming stripped 6 bases from V and 1 base from J, with 10 bases between. The CDR3 spells CASRGWGSNQPQHF. The CDR3 DNA is TGTGCCAGCAGAGGGTGGGGGAGCAATCAGCCCCAGCATTTT.

V gene TRBV28 combines with J gene TRBJ1-6; D not resolved. The CDR3 contains 14 residues. CDR1 and CDR2 (germline): MDHEN, SYDVKM. V was cut by 2 bases and J by 10 bases, with 12 bases left in between. The CDR3 is CASSLDRGGSPLHF. CDR3 DNA: TGTGCCAGCAGTTTAGACCGGGGAGGCTCACCCCTCCACTTT.

The chain links TRBV10-3 to TRBJ1-1; D not resolved. The CDR3 runs 11 residues. The V end was cut by 3 bases, the J end by 10 bases, with 9 bases between. Germline CDR1 ENHRY, CDR2 SYGVKD. The CDR3 sequence: CAISEGLGAFF. CDR3 coding DNA: TGTGCCATCAGTGAAGGCTTGGGAGCTTTCTTT.

The J gene is TRBJ2-5, the V gene TRBV5-4, with 8 bases identical to TRBD1. CDR1 is SGHNT and CDR2 is YYREEE in the germline V gene (reference sequence). This CDR3 has 15 amino acids. The ends lost 4 bases at V and 2 bases at J; junction bases unmatched: 7. CDR3 DNA: TGTGCCAGCAGCGACGACAGGGGCGGGCAAGAGACCCAGTACTTC. Its translation: CASSDDRGGQETQYF.

About this clone: One end of the junction varies from germline; a read error may be responsible. The chain carries TRBV2 and TRBJ1-2; tentative D call: TRBD1 (6 bases). This CDR3 has 12 amino acids. CDR1 SNHLY and CDR2 FYNNEI come from the germline V gene. The CDR3: CASSEILDRHYF. The CDR3 coding sequence is TGTGCCAGCAGTGAAATCCTGGACAGACATTACTTC.

The chain recombines TRBV7-6 with TRBJ2-7, with a possible D match to TRBD1 (6 bases). Between the trimmed V and J ends, which lost 4 bases and 6 bases, there was a span of 19 bases. The CDR3 is 15 amino acids. From germline, CDR1 is SGHVS and CDR2 FNYEAQ. The CDR3 reads CASSSTGTTLGEQYF. In nucleotides, the CDR3 is TGTGCCAGCAGCTCAACAGGGACCACTTTGGGCGAGCAGTACTTC. Combining the CDR3 with reference TRBV7-6 and TRBJ2-7 gives the whole variable domain GAGVSQSPRYKVTKRGQDVALRCDPISGHVSLYWYRQALGQGPEFLTYFNYEAQQDKSGLPNDRFSAERPEGSISTLTIQRTEQRDSAMYRCASSSTGTTLGEQYFGPGTRLTVT.

The rearrangement uses TRBV30 and TRBJ2-5; 7 bases are shared with TRBD1. Germline CDR1 and CDR2: GTSNPN and SVGIG (reference sequence). The CDR3 consists of 15 residues. V shed 0 bases, J shed 3 bases, and the junction held 7 bases outside the gene matches. CDR3 sequence reads: CAWSVQGMGKETQYF. CDR3 nucleotide sequence: TGTGCCTGGAGTGTACAGGGGATGGGGAAAGAGACCCAGTACTTC.

The V and J genes are TRBV19 and TRBJ2-1; unclear D gene. The V and J ends lost 6 bases and 0 bases respectively, with 21 bases between them. There are 18 residues in the CDR3. Germline assignment: CDR1 LNHDA and CDR2 SQIVND (reference sequence). The CDR3 region is CASRSRSLQISSYNEQFF. The CDR3 region has the DNA TGTGCCAGTAGGTCTCGCAGCCTGCAAATCAGCTCCTACAATGAGCAGTTCTTC.

V usage is TRBV7-9 and J usage is TRBJ2-7; 7 bases match TRBD2. The CDR3 is made up of 16 amino acids. The V gene's germline CDR1 is SEHNR and CDR2 FQNEAQ (reference sequence). The V gene end was trimmed by 0 bases and the J gene end by 2 bases; junction bases not matched to a gene: 7. The CDR3 DNA reads TGTGCCAGCAGCTTAGCGGGAGGGGCAGGGCCCTACGAGCAGTACTTC. Its protein is CASSLAGGAGPYEQYF.

This clone occurred a few times. The CDR3 sequence is CASSVRRRTSGNEQFF. The CDR3 DNA sequence: TGTGCCAGCAGTGTTAGGAGGCGGACTAGCGGCAATGAGCAGTTCTTC. The chain joins TRBV2 to TRBJ2-1; 10 bases fit TRBD2. Germline assignment: CDR1 SNHLY and CDR2 FYNNEI. This CDR3 contains 16 residues. Germline trimming cut 4 bases from V and 6 bases from J; bases unmatched to any gene: 9.

This chain joins TRBV28 and TRBJ1-6; no firm D call. Germline CDR1 reads MDHEN; CDR2 reads SYDVKM. The CDR3 covers 13 residues. The V end was cut by 3 bases, the J end by 8 bases, with 8 bases between. The CDR3 region has the DNA TGTGCCAGCAGTTTGTTGCAAGATTCACCCCTCCACTTT. It is translated as CASSLLQDSPLHF.

As DNA, the CDR3 is TGTGCCAGCAGCCAAACAGGGGGCTCGTCCTACGAGCAGTACTTC. Its translation is CASSQTGGSSYEQYF. V gene TRBV4-2 combines with J gene TRBJ2-7; 9 bases are shared with TRBD1. Germline V CDR1 and CDR2: LGHNA, YNFKEQ. The CDR3 loop spans 15 amino acids. J gave up 1 base and V 2 bases, and 3 bases lay outside the gene matches.

In this sample, this clone turned up once. J is TRBJ1-2 and V is TRBV7-9, with TRBD1 identical over 7 bases. Germline-derived CDR1 and CDR2 are SEHNR and FQNEAQ (reference sequence). The CDR3 is 16 amino acids. The V segment lost 2 bases and the J segment 3 bases; nucleotides outside the gene matches: 9. The CDR3 DNA follows: TGTGCCAGCAGCTTAACTGGAACAGGGGTAGACTATGGCTACACCTTC. Its translation is CASSLTGTGVDYGYTF.